Presented here are 23 T cell receptor beta chains from one specimen sequenced in a study of cytotoxic CD8 clonotypes in ibrutinib-treated CLL. The method was immunoSEQ multiplex PCR; TCRdb's version includes in-frame clones alone and lacks a portion of them. The sample holds roughly 200,000 clones, 70% seen once. This sample comprised PBMCs, obtained after 12 months of ibrutinib treatment. These receptors came from a human donor with chronic lymphocytic leukemia.

The rearrangement joins TRBV5-1 to TRBJ1-1, with 7 bases aligning to TRBD1. V lost 5 bases to trimming and J lost 1 base; unmatched junction nucleotides: 8. The length of the CDR3 is 15 residues. In germline, CDR1 is SGHRS, CDR2 YFSETQ. The CDR3 DNA sequence: TGCGCCAGCAGACACCGACAGGGTCAGAACACTGAAGCTTTCTTT. It codes for CASRHRQGQNTEAFF.

J is TRBJ1-1 and V is TRBV6-5, with 7 positions matching TRBD1. The junction had 5 bases not matched to a gene; V was cut back by 0 bases and J by 4 bases. This CDR3 has 15 residues. Per the germline V gene, CDR1 is MNHEY and CDR2 is SVGAGI. The CDR3 nucleotides read TGTGCCAGCAGTTACTCGAACAGGGGTTTCACTGAAGCTTTCTTT. This codes for CASSYSNRGFTEAFF.

CDR3 nucleotides: TGTGCCAGTAGCCCGGTTAAGGGATATGAGCAGTTCTTC. The encoded protein is CASSPVKGYEQFF. This rearrangement joins TRBV19 to TRBJ2-1, with D unresolved. Per the germline V gene, CDR1 is LNHDA and CDR2 is SQIVND (reference sequence). The ends were cut back, 6 bases at V and 8 bases at J, with 14 bases in the middle. The CDR3 has 13 residues.

This clone was observed a handful of times. The rearrangement uses TRBV19 and TRBJ2-5, with D possibly being TRBD2 (6 bases). In germline, CDR1 is LNHDA, CDR2 SQIVND (reference sequence). Trimming removed 4 bases at V and 1 base at J, with 13 bases between. The length of the CDR3 is 15 residues. The CDR3 is CASSKEGSFQETQYF. The CDR3 nucleotides read TGTGCCAGTAGTAAGGAGGGGTCCTTCCAAGAGACCCAGTACTTC.

This sequence joins TRBV19 and TRBJ1-5, with TRBD1 identical over 9 bases. This CDR3 has 16 amino acids. Per germline, CDR1 LNHDA and CDR2 SQIVND (reference sequence). Germline trimming cut 3 bases from V and 7 bases from J; bases unmatched to any gene: 10. The CDR3 nucleotides are TGTGCCAGTAGTATCTTGGACAGGGGTAATTGGCAGCCCCAGCATTTT. Translated, it gives CASSILDRGNWQPQHF.

V is TRBV29-1 and J is TRBJ1-3; 7 bases match TRBD1. The germline CDR1 and CDR2 sequences are SQVTM and ANQGSEA. J lost 2 bases, V lost 2 bases, and 0 bases had no gene match. The CDR3 runs to 13 residues. CDR3 amino acids: CSVEQGAGNTIYF. The CDR3 nucleotides read TGCAGCGTTGAACAGGGGGCTGGAAACACCATATATTTT.

The gene calls are TRBV28 and TRBJ2-5; the D gene is possibly TRBD2 (6 bases). This CDR3 has 15 amino acids. Deletions cut 6 bases from V and 1 base from J, with 15 bases between. From germline, CDR1 is MDHEN and CDR2 SYDVKM. CDR3 nucleotides: TGTGCCAGCAGGCCACTGGGGAGGTCCCAAGAGACCCAGTACTTC. Protein product: CASRPLGRSQETQYF.

This clone was seen just once. The chain uses TRBV7-2 and TRBJ2-7; 8 nucleotides match TRBD1. The CDR3 length is 12 residues. The germline gives CDR1 SGHTA, CDR2 FQGNSA. After removal of 8 bases from V and 3 bases from J, the junction contained 3 bases not matched to a gene. In DNA, the CDR3 is TGTGCCAGCGGACAGGGACTCTACGAGCAGTACTTC. Its translation is CASGQGLYEQYF.

The CDR3 region is CASSGRTRIYSYEQYF. The CDR3 region has the DNA TGTGCCAGCAGCGGGAGGACTAGGATCTACTCCTACGAGCAGTACTTC. The chain links TRBV5-6 to TRBJ2-7; TRBD2 matches 7 bases. Germline trimming cut 4 bases from V and 0 bases from J; bases unmatched to any gene: 10. The CDR3 totals 16 residues. Germline V lookup: CDR1 SGHDT, CDR2 YYEEEE.

The chain carries TRBV28 and TRBJ2-3, with unresolved D. V was pared by 6 bases and J by 3 bases, with 7 bases between. This CDR3 region has 12 residues. Germline CDR1 and CDR2: MDHEN and SYDVKM. The CDR3 bases are TGTGCCAGCAGAGAGATAACAGATACGCAGTATTTT. Translating gives CASREITDTQYF. Complete variable domain (other parts from reference TRBV28 and TRBJ2-3): DVKVTQSSRYLVKRTGEKVFLECVQDMDHENMFWYRQDPGLGLRLIYFSYDVKMKEKGDIPEGYSVSREKKERFSLILESASTNQTSMYLCASREITDTQYFGPGTRLTVL.

The chain employs TRBV30 and TRBJ1-1; D remains ambiguous. The V and J ends lost 4 bases and 3 bases respectively, with 6 bases between them. Germline CDR1 GTSNPN, CDR2 SVGIG (reference sequence). The CDR3 contains 11 residues. The CDR3 loop reads CAWNPDTEAFF. Here the CDR3 DNA reads TGTGCCTGGAACCCCGACACTGAAGCTTTCTTT.

V usage is TRBV6-6 and J usage is TRBJ2-2; 9 nucleotides line up with TRBD2. Losses at the gene ends were 5 bases for V and 4 bases for J; bases not matched to a gene: 5. Germline V gene data show CDR1 as MNHNY and CDR2 as SVGAGI (reference sequence). The CDR3 contains 15 residues. The CDR3 sequence: CASSDSGSGTGELFF. As DNA, the CDR3 is TGTGCCAGCAGTGATAGCGGGAGCGGCACCGGGGAGCTGTTTTTT.

There are a few counts of this clone. This rearrangement joins TRBV7-3 to TRBJ2-5; a weak D match, TRBD1 (5 bases). V was cut by 2 bases and J by 5 bases, with 12 bases left in between. The length of the CDR3 is 14 residues. CDR1 and CDR2 from the germline V gene are SGHTA and FQGTGA. This chain's CDR3 is CASSLGRVGETQYF. The CDR3, as DNA: TGTGCCAGCAGCTTAGGCAGGGTTGGGGAGACCCAGTACTTC.

The rearrangement uses TRBV6-6 and TRBJ1-1; D gene unclear. The V and J ends lost 2 bases and 7 bases respectively, with 11 bases between them. Germline V gives CDR1 MNHNY, CDR2 SVGAGI (reference sequence). The CDR3 loop spans 13 amino acids. The CDR3, as DNA: TGTGCCAGCAGTTACAGGGAGATGGTTGAAGCTTTCTTT. As protein: CASSYREMVEAFF.

There are a few counts of this clone. This chain joins TRBV7-3 and TRBJ2-1; TRBD2 aligns across 8 bases. Germline V gene data show CDR1 as SGHTA and CDR2 as FQGTGA. V shed 2 bases, J shed 8 bases, and the junction held 5 bases outside the gene matches. The CDR3 runs 14 residues. CDR3 residues: CASSLGTSIDEQFF. In DNA form, the CDR3 reads TGTGCCAGCAGCTTAGGGACTAGTATCGATGAGCAGTTCTTC.

This sequence joins TRBV28 and TRBJ1-4; D call uncertain. CDR3 length: 20 residues. V was trimmed by 3 bases and J by 1 base, leaving 24 bases between them. Germline V lookup: CDR1 MDHEN, CDR2 SYDVKM. Written as DNA, the CDR3 is TGTGCCAGCAGTTTGGGCTCCTTTCTGATGGGGTACGAAACTAATGAAAAACTGTTTTTT. Its translation is CASSLGSFLMGYETNEKLFF.

This clone came up a few times. Here the CDR3 DNA reads TGCGCCAGCAGCGTGGGGAGCTCCTACAATGAGCAGTTCTTC. Translation gives CASSVGSSYNEQFF. The V and J genes are TRBV5-1 and TRBJ2-1; tentative D call: TRBD2 (5 bases). The V gene lost 4 bases and the J gene lost 0 bases, with 8 bases spanning the gap. The CDR3 covers 14 residues. The germline gives CDR1 SGHRS, CDR2 YFSETQ.

The chain combines TRBV19 with TRBJ1-6; 8 nucleotides agree with TRBD1. The CDR3 has 15 amino acids. Germline CDR1 and CDR2: LNHDA and SQIVND (reference sequence). Trimming removed 5 bases from V and 4 bases from J; junction bases left unmatched: 4. DNA for the CDR3: TGTGCCAGTAGTGCCCGGGACAGGTATAATTCACCCCTCCACTTT. Translating gives CASSARDRYNSPLHF.

The J gene is TRBJ2-3, the V gene TRBV15; no clear D. Trimming took off 4 bases at V and 2 bases at J, with 7 bases between the two ends. CDR1 is LNHNV, CDR2 YYDKDF, per germline (reference sequence). The CDR3 totals 13 residues. The CDR3 sequence: CATSTRSTDTQYF. CDR3 DNA: TGTGCCACCAGCACTCGGTCCACAGATACGCAGTATTTT. The whole variable domain, filled in from reference TRBV15 and TRBJ2-3, reads DAMVIQNPRYQVTQFGKPVTLSCSQTLNHNVMYWYQQKSSQAPKLLFHYYDKDFNNEADTPDNFQSRRPNTSFCFLDIRSPGLGDTAMYLCATSTRSTDTQYFGPGTRLTVL.

V gene TRBV9 combines with J gene TRBJ2-3, with 9 bases fitting TRBD2. Trimming cost V 0 bases and J 5 bases; bases outside gene matches: 7. Germline CDR1 is SGDLS and CDR2 is YYNGEE. The CDR3 spans 16 residues. The CDR3 loop is CASSVVLAGSLDTQYF. Written as DNA, the CDR3 is TGTGCCAGCAGCGTAGTTCTAGCGGGAAGTTTAGATACGCAGTATTTT.

The rearrangement joins TRBV7-2 to TRBJ2-2, with no clear D. CDR3 length: 16 residues. V was shortened by 7 bases and J by 4 bases, with 19 bases between the two germline ends. In germline, CDR1 is SGHTA, CDR2 FQGNSA. The DNA of the CDR3 is TGTGCCAGCAACTTCCTAAAGCCAAGTGGCACCGGGGAGCTGTTTTTT. Protein product: CASNFLKPSGTGELFF.

This clone was observed a handful of times. This sequence joins TRBV30 and TRBJ1-2; the D gene is possibly TRBD1 (6 bases). The CDR3 covers 15 residues. The germline V and J ends were trimmed by 1 base and 0 bases, with 12 bases remaining between them. Germline CDR1 reads GTSNPN; CDR2 reads SVGIG (reference sequence). In DNA form, the CDR3 reads TGTGCCTGGAGTGACGCCAGGGGTACTAACTATGGCTACACCTTC. Protein sequence: CAWSDARGTNYGYTF.

This chain connects TRBV6-1 to TRBJ1-6; D is uncertain. CDR1 and CDR2 (germline): MNHNS, SASEGT. V was trimmed by 3 bases and J by 0 bases, leaving 9 bases between them. The CDR3 spans 16 residues. The CDR3 protein is CASSEDGSSYNSPLHF. The CDR3, as DNA: TGTGCCAGCAGTGAGGACGGTAGCTCCTATAATTCACCCCTCCACTTT.